This T cell receptor (beta chain) was sequenced during a study of shared clonotypes between healthy human individuals. Study information: Contributing individuals were a couple of females and three males aged 18 to 49. Study-level points and caveats: Lower generation probabilities were found for non-shared clonotypes than for those shared by all four donors. Approximately 5.4% of naive CD4 clonotypes were common to a few donors.

Of note for this clone: Its antigen is not identified. The same CDR3 arises from other DNA sequences in this sample as well.

CDR1 and CDR2 (germline): SEHNR, FQNEAQ (reference sequence). The CDR3 consists of 11 residues. Each of the donors was a healthy adult who was HIV-negative and had not had a recent acute infection or vaccination. TCRdb keeps only in-frame clones here, not all; method: immunoSEQ multiplex PCR. The sample holds 2,500,000 or so clones; around nine tenths are singletons and the top ten take 0.11% to 0.15%. The sequence was collected from a man aged 18 to 35 in good health. The rearrangement joins TRBV7-9 to TRBJ2-5; D might be TRBD2 (5 bases). The J call may be incorrect, as the DNA end agrees better with TRBJ2-7. Sequencing used naive CD4+ T cells sorted from blood. The sample's subset: CD45RA+ positively selected. The CDR3 nucleotides read TGTGCCAGCAGCCCGGGATACGAGCAGTACTTC. It specifies CASSPGYEQYF.